The present T cell receptor (beta chain) was sequenced within a study of CD8 T cells in Susac syndrome. The authors carried out high-throughput sequencing of TCR beta. They applied it to CD8+ and CD4+ T cells obtained from blood. Negative isolation was used for CD8+ and CD4+ T cells, and FACS enrichment was applied to TEMRA cells. Random hexamers were used to reverse transcribe an amount of about 0.45 to 1 ug RNA. Amplification of the TCR beta CDR3 was carried out by immunoSEQ multiplex PCR, which spanned a total of 54 Vbeta and 13 Jbeta segments. TCRdb re-called the immunoSEQ multiplex PCR reads through MiXCR, storing one row per CDR3 protein. Here the sample spans some 100,000 distinct CDR3 sequences, 92% being singletons. This clonotype is a singleton in its sample. This receptor was obtained from a human donor in good health. The sequencing input was CD8+ T cells from PBMCs.

CDR3 nucleotide sequence: TGTGCCAGCAGCCCGGGACAGGGTCACTACGAGCAGTACTTC. Its translation: CASSPGQGHYEQYF. The chain recombines TRBV3-1 with TRBJ2-7, with 9 bases aligning to TRBD1. The CDR3 spans 14 residues. Trimming at V came to 4 bases and at J to 3 bases, leaving 4 bases not matched to a gene. CDR1 is LGHDT, CDR2 YNNKEL, per germline (reference sequence).